One T cell receptor (beta chain) is described in this entry. The antigen remains unidentified. The sample is drawn from a study of T-cell memory formation after mild COVID-19. Each CDR3 protein gets one entry after TCRdb re-called the 5' RACE reads with MiXCR. The table has about 88,000 distinct CDR3 sequences, roughly 23% seen once. The CDR3 is 16 residues long. CDR1 and CDR2 (germline): SGDLS, YYNGEE. The germline V and J ends were trimmed by 0 bases and 3 bases, with 13 bases remaining between them. Study-wide results and caveats: Most CD4+ clones that shrank were in CM and EM, while CD8+ ones turned up in EMRA.

This sequence joins TRBV9 and TRBJ2-1; D ambiguous. The source material was PBMCs or a T cell subset sorted from them (not recorded which). This receptor was identified in a young man who had mild COVID-19 (a few samples of this study predate the infection). Cell type and time point are not known. The CDR3 region is CASSVGGEWGYNEQFF. Here the CDR3 DNA reads TGTGCCAGCAGCGTAGGAGGAGAGTGGGGCTACAATGAGCAGTTCTTC.